These T cell receptor beta chains were read from a single sample in a study of control samples from healthy donors and cancer patients. The repertoire was sequenced with immunoSEQ multiplex PCR; TCRdb's copy has only in-frame clones and lacks some. Altogether 150,000 to 180,000 clones are present, roughly 93% being singletons, with the ten largest covering 2.4%. The sequenced sample consisted of blood. All receptors come from a man aged 45-60 years in good health. Each CDR3 is given with its conserved first and last residue. D genes are given only for firm matches. Size values are once, few and many counts, or a class for expanded clones, and some rows have none.

V gene	J gene	clone size	D gene	CDR3 protein	CDR3 DNA
TRBV11-2	TRBJ2-7	-	TRBD1	CASTKGQGGNEQYF	TGTGCCAGCACGAAGGGACAGGGAGGCAACGAGCAGTACTTC
TRBV6-5	TRBJ1-1	-	TRBD1	CASSWWTGEDTEAFF	TGTGCCAGCAGTTGGTGGACAGGGGAGGACACTGAAGCTTTCTTT
TRBV7-9	TRBJ2-2	once	-	CASSSPIGPRGGELFF	TGTGCCAGCAGCTCCCCTATCGGTCCTCGTGGCGGGGAGCTGTTTTTT
TRBV4-2	TRBJ2-3	-	-	CASSQTALLAGDTQYF	TGTGCCAGCAGCCAAACAGCCCTCCTAGCCGGAGATACGCAGTATTTT
TRBV7-9	TRBJ1-1	-	-	CASNMNTEAFF	TGTGCCAGCAACATGAACACTGAAGCTTTCTTT
TRBV5-4	TRBJ1-2	-	-	CASSLDRSYGYTF	TGTGCCAGCAGCTTAGACAGGTCATATGGCTACACCTTC
TRBV18	TRBJ1-5	-	TRBD1	CASSPGQGADQPQHF	TGTGCCAGCTCACCGGGACAGGGGGCGGATCAGCCCCAGCATTTT
TRBV5-1	TRBJ2-1	-	-	CASSLGSDYEQFF	TGCGCCAGCAGCTTGGGCTCGGACTATGAGCAGTTCTTC
TRBV5-1	TRBJ2-1	-	TRBD2	CASSVGGSSNEQFF	TGCGCCAGCAGCGTGGGCGGGAGTTCGAATGAGCAGTTCTTC
TRBV5-1	TRBJ2-1	-	-	CASSLRGSSYNEQFF	TGCGCCAGCAGCTTGCGTGGGAGCTCCTACAATGAGCAGTTCTTC
TRBV12-3/TRBV12-4	TRBJ2-3	-	-	CASAQIDTQYF	TGTGCCAGTGCCCAGATAGATACGCAGTATTTT
TRBV13	TRBJ2-5	-	TRBD2	CASSATSGRSETQYF	TGTGCCAGCAGCGCGACTAGCGGGAGGTCAGAGACCCAGTACTTC
TRBV6-5	TRBJ2-2	-	-	CASTQGGGRAGELFF	TGTGCCAGCACCCAAGGGGGGGGGCGCGCCGGGGAGCTGTTTTTT
TRBV5-4	TRBJ1-6	-	TRBD1	CASSLPGQRNSPLHF	TGTGCCAGCAGCCTTCCGGGACAGAGGAATTCACCCCTCCACTTT
TRBV6-5	TRBJ1-1	once	-	CASSYRGDSEAFF	TGTGCCAGCAGTTACCGGGGTGACAGTGAAGCTTTCTTT
TRBV25-1	TRBJ2-2	-	-	CASSERWGNTGELFF	TGTGCCAGCAGTGAACGTTGGGGGAACACCGGGGAGCTGTTTTTT
TRBV5-3	TRBJ2-7	once	-	CARSLATRSYEQYF	TGTGCCAGAAGCTTGGCGACTAGATCCTACGAGCAGTACTTC
TRBV5-1	TRBJ1-1	-	-	CASSLGSLNTEAFF	TGCGCCAGCAGCTTGGGCAGTTTGAACACTGAAGCTTTCTTT
TRBV28	TRBJ1-4	-	-	CASRHLAGRRYEKLFF	TGTGCCAGCAGACACCTCGCGGGGCGTCGGTATGAAAAACTGTTTTTT
TRBV25-1	TRBJ1-1	-	-	CASSEQGNTEAFF	TGTGCCAGCAGTGAGCAGGGCAACACTGAAGCTTTCTTT
TRBV18	TRBJ2-6	-	-	CASSPGTPSSGANVLTF	TGTGCCAGCTCACCCGGGACCCCGAGCTCTGGGGCCAACGTCCTGACTTTC
TRBV9	TRBJ2-3	-	-	CASSVGREGDTQYF	TGTGCCAGCAGCGTCGGGCGGGAAGGCGATACGCAGTATTTT
TRBV28	TRBJ2-3	-	-	CASSPPQGLADTQYF	TGTGCCAGCAGTCCCCCCCAGGGGCTCGCAGATACGCAGTATTTT
TRBV3-1/TRBV3-2	TRBJ2-7	-	TRBD2	CASSQYSGKGYEQYF	TGTGCCAGCAGCCAATATAGCGGGAAGGGCTACGAGCAGTACTTC
TRBV7-9	TRBJ2-1	-	TRBD2	CASSRTGTSGRANEQFF	TGTGCCAGCAGTCGAACCGGGACTAGCGGGAGAGCTAATGAGCAGTTCTTC
TRBV19	TRBJ2-2	-	-	CASSMASNTGELFF	TGTGCCAGTAGTATGGCCAGCAACACCGGGGAGCTGTTTTTT
TRBV15	TRBJ2-4	-	-	CATSRADPGRELYF	TGTGCCACCAGCAGAGCAGACCCGGGCCGTGAGCTTTACTTC
TRBV5-1	TRBJ2-7	once	-	CASSLRGLEQYF	TGCGCCAGCAGCTTGCGAGGGCTCGAGCAGTACTTC
TRBV2	TRBJ2-7	-	TRBD2	CASSRLADTYEQYF	TGTGCCAGCAGCCGACTAGCGGACACCTACGAGCAGTACTTC
TRBV7-9	TRBJ1-3	-	-	CASSLKETGNTIYF	TGTGCCAGCAGCTTAAAGGAGACTGGAAACACCATATATTTT
TRBV6-5	TRBJ2-5	-	TRBD2	CASSPGTMPGETQYF	TGTGCCAGCAGCCCCGGGACTATGCCGGGAGAGACCCAGTACTTC
TRBV6-5	TRBJ2-7	-	TRBD2	CASILIAGGYYEQYF	TGTGCCAGCATTTTAATAGCGGGAGGTTACTACGAGCAGTACTTC
TRBV19	TRBJ2-7	-	TRBD1	CASSQMAGGHSYEQYF	TGTGCCAGTAGTCAAATGGCAGGGGGTCACTCCTACGAGCAGTACTTC
TRBV19	TRBJ2-7	-	TRBD2	CASSSHSGGGREQYF	TGTGCCAGTAGCTCCCATTCGGGAGGGGGGCGCGAGCAGTACTTC
TRBV10-2	TRBJ2-5	-	-	CASSSARGTQYF	TGCGCCAGCAGTAGCGCCCGGGGGACCCAGTACTTC
TRBV10-3	TRBJ1-1	-	-	CASKQGSLNTEAFF	TGTGCCTCTAAGCAGGGGTCATTGAACACTGAAGCTTTCTTT
TRBV7-2	TRBJ1-2	-	-	CASSFTFNYGYTF	TGTGCCAGCAGCTTTACTTTCAACTATGGCTACACCTTC
TRBV3-1/TRBV3-2	TRBJ2-7	-	TRBD2	CASSLGLAASYEQYF	TGTGCCAGCAGCCTGGGACTAGCGGCCTCCTACGAGCAGTACTTC
TRBV10-3	TRBJ2-1	-	-	CAISESEVGRNEQFF	TGTGCCATCAGTGAGAGCGAGGTCGGACGCAATGAGCAGTTCTTC
TRBV6-5	TRBJ2-5	-	-	CASRARVMETQYF	TGTGCCAGCAGGGCCAGGGTAATGGAGACCCAGTACTTC
TRBV19	TRBJ2-5	-	-	CASSILRAETQYF	TGTGCCAGTAGTATTCTGAGGGCTGAGACCCAGTACTTC
TRBV2	TRBJ1-1	-	-	CASSINTEAFF	TGTGCCAGCAGCATTAACACTGAAGCTTTCTTT
TRBV7-9	TRBJ2-7	-	-	CASSPLGGHYEQYF	TGTGCCAGCAGCCCCCTAGGAGGCCATTACGAGCAGTACTTC
TRBV29-1	TRBJ2-4	-	TRBD2	CSVESGGVGDIQYF	TGCAGCGTTGAATCGGGGGGAGTCGGTGACATTCAGTACTTC
TRBV3-1/TRBV3-2	TRBJ1-1	-	-	CASQDLNTEAFF	TGTGCCAGCCAGGACCTGAACACTGAAGCTTTCTTT
TRBV19	TRBJ2-1	-	TRBD2	CASSRSGRGNEQFF	TGTGCCAGTAGTCGTAGCGGGAGGGGGAATGAGCAGTTCTTC
TRBV15	TRBJ2-3	-	-	CATSRTSTDTQYF	TGTGCCACCAGCAGAACTAGCACAGATACGCAGTATTTT
TRBV29-1	TRBJ2-7	-	-	CSVAFSYEQYF	TGCAGCGTTGCCTTCTCCTACGAGCAGTACTTC
TRBV7-2	TRBJ1-3	-	-	CASSLRPRVSAPSGNTIYF	TGTGCCAGCAGCTTACGACCGAGGGTATCTGCTCCCTCTGGAAACACCATATATTTT
TRBV2	TRBJ1-4	-	-	CASKGNGEKLFF	TGTGCCAGCAAGGGGAATGGCGAAAAACTGTTTTTT
TRBV10-2	TRBJ1-6	-	TRBD1	CASSDRTGEGSPLHF	TGCGCCAGCAGTGATCGGACAGGGGAGGGTTCACCCCTCCACTTT
TRBV5-1	TRBJ2-7	-	TRBD2	CASSSLAGVGREQYF	TGCGCCAGCAGCTCCCTAGCGGGAGTTGGGAGAGAGCAGTACTTC
TRBV19	TRBJ1-1	-	TRBD1	CASSWTGRANTEAFF	TGTGCCAGTAGTTGGACAGGGAGGGCTAACACTGAAGCTTTCTTT
TRBV7-3	TRBJ1-1	-	-	CASSTLAGVTEAFF	TGTGCCAGCAGCACCCTGGCAGGGGTGACTGAAGCTTTCTTT
TRBV9	TRBJ2-3	-	TRBD2	CASSVSGGLAGAGDTQYF	TGTGCCAGCAGCGTGTCTGGGGGACTAGCGGGAGCGGGGGATACGCAGTATTTT
TRBV18	TRBJ1-5	-	TRBD1	CASSSTGGGNQPQHF	TGTGCCAGCTCGTCTACAGGGGGGGGGAATCAGCCCCAGCATTTT
TRBV24-1	TRBJ1-1	-	-	CATSDSQGSATEAFF	TGTGCCACCAGTGATAGCCAGGGGAGTGCCACTGAAGCTTTCTTT
TRBV28	TRBJ2-7	-	-	CASSHGTLSYEQYF	TGTGCCAGCAGCCACGGGACTTTGAGCTACGAGCAGTACTTC
TRBV25-1	TRBJ2-5	-	-	CASSERGETQYF	TGTGCCAGCAGTGAAAGGGGAGAGACCCAGTACTTC